These 24 T cell receptor beta chains were all obtained from the same sample, sequenced in a study of metastatic and nonmetastatic thyroid tumors (TCRdb year 2020). Library preparation employed PCR. The listed sequencing device is Illumina HiSeq 4000. TCRdb applied fastp at Q25 and MiXCR to the public reads, then kept only in-frame beta chains. Here the sample has tens of thousands of clones; roughly 15% occur a single time. Roughly a tenth of the sample belongs to the ten largest clones. None of the patients had been given any treatment before thyroid surgery. The sample consisted of blood. These receptors were collected from a male donor with papillary thyroid cancer or a benign thyroid nodule (not recorded which). Some clones in this sample may be carry-over from other donors' samples.

This clone was seen at least ten times. The CDR3 region has the DNA TGTGCCAGCAGCTTATCCGGACCGGGCCTGGAGACCCAGTACTTC. It codes for CASSLSGPGLETQYF. The rearrangement uses TRBV7-3 and TRBJ2-5; D unresolved. Trimming shortened V by 2 bases and J by 5 bases, and 15 bases separated the two germline ends. Germline CDR1 reads SGHTA; CDR2 reads FQGTGA. The CDR3 totals 15 residues.

This clone was detected a few times. This may come from a read error, since a much larger clone is one base off. The sample contains more than one DNA sequence encoding this CDR3. This rearrangement joins TRBV9 to TRBJ2-2; D uncertain. The CDR3 runs 16 residues. Germline CDR1 is SGDLS and CDR2 is YYNGEE. The CDR3 coding sequence is TGTGCCAGCAGCGCACGGATCAGCCCGAACACCGGTGAGCTGTTTTTT. It translates to CASSARISPNTGELFF. Full variable domain (missing parts from reference TRBV9 and TRBJ2-2): DSGVTQTPKHLITATGQRVTLRCSPRSGDLSVYWYQQSLDQGLQFLIQYYNGEERAKGNILERFSAQQFPDLHSELNLSSLELGDSALYFCASSARISPNTGELFFGEGSRLTVL.

In regard to this clone: The junction and the germline gene differ at one end; a read error may be behind it. The chain has TRBV12-3 or TRBV12-4 and TRBJ2-1; D remains ambiguous. CDR3 length: 12 amino acids. CDR3 region: CASSYDLHEQLF. CDR3 nucleotide sequence: TGTGCCAGCAGTTATGACCTGCACGAGCAGTTATTC.

This clone appeared a few times. Possible read error: a much larger clone is one base away. CDR3 coding DNA: TGTGCCATCAGCGAGTCGGTTAATCATCCCCAGCATTTT. Protein product: CAISESVNHPQHF. The chain joins TRBV10-3 to TRBJ1-5; D is uncertain. CDR3 length: 13 residues. Looked up from germline, CDR1 is ENHRY and CDR2 is SYGVKD.

The rearrangement links TRBV11-2 to TRBJ2-7; TRBD1 matches at 9 bases. V was pared by 1 base and J by 10 bases, with 11 bases of the junction left unmatched. Germline assignment: CDR1 SGHAT and CDR2 FQNNGV. This CDR3 has 15 residues. CDR3 nucleotides: TGTGCCAGCAGCTTAGTCACCGGGACAGGGAAGGGACAGTACTTC. The encoded protein is CASSLVTGTGKGQYF.

At least ten counts were recorded for this clone. The chain employs TRBV9 and TRBJ1-1, with D maybe TRBD1 (6 bases). The germline CDR1 and CDR2 sequences are SGDLS and YYNGEE. This CDR3 spans 15 amino acids. V shed 3 bases and J shed 5 bases, with 17 bases lying between them. CDR3 amino acids: CASSETQGIDTEAFF. Here the CDR3 DNA reads TGTGCCAGCAGCGAGACACAGGGAATAGATACTGAAGCTTTCTTT.

The chain has TRBV18 and TRBJ1-1; unclear D gene. CDR3 size: 15 residues. Per germline, CDR1 KGHSH and CDR2 LQKENI. Trimming removed 3 bases from V and 1 base from J, with 12 bases in between. This CDR3 is CASSPNWDPNTEAFF. DNA for the CDR3: TGTGCCAGCTCACCGAACTGGGATCCGAACACTGAAGCTTTCTTT.

This clone was detected ten times or more. Here the CDR3 reads CSAQASVGGPDEQFF. The CDR3 nucleotides are TGCAGTGCCCAGGCCTCTGTGGGGGGGCCCGATGAGCAGTTCTTC. This chain uses TRBV20-1 with TRBJ2-1; maybe TRBD2 (7 bases). This CDR3 contains 15 residues. CDR1 is DFQATT, CDR2 SNEGSKA, per germline (reference sequence). V shed 6 bases and J shed 8 bases, with 23 bases lying between them.

This clone was observed many times. A much bigger clone sits one base away, suggesting this may be a read error. This chain joins TRBV30 and TRBJ1-2, with D possibly matching TRBD1 (6 bases). The CDR3 covers 17 residues. Germline V gene data show CDR1 as GTSNPN and CDR2 as SVGIG (reference sequence). Trimming left V 0 bases short and J 3 bases short, with 20 bases between. The CDR3 DNA is TGTGCCTGGAGTGTACTTGGGGGGCCGCAAGTAGACTATGGCTACACCTTC. Protein sequence: CAWSVLGGPQVDYGYTF.

The chain joins TRBV11-2 to TRBJ2-1; 13 bases are a match to TRBD2. V lost 6 bases to trimming and J lost 8 bases; unmatched junction nucleotides: 10. Germline values: CDR1 SGHAT, CDR2 FQNNGV. The CDR3 sequence is 16 residues long. CDR3 residues: CASSYPGTSGADEQFF. Written as DNA, the CDR3 is TGTGCCAGCAGTTACCCCGGGACTAGCGGGGCCGATGAGCAGTTCTTC.

This clone has a count of ten or more. J is TRBJ1-1 and V is TRBV20-1, with D possibly being TRBD1 (6 bases). The CDR3 covers 15 residues. The V end was cut by 0 bases, the J end by 5 bases, with 16 bases between. The germline CDR1 and CDR2 sequences are DFQATT and SNEGSKA (reference sequence). The CDR3 DNA is TGCAGTGCTAGAGAGTATTGGGGGCGGAGGACTGAAGCTTTCTTT. Translating gives CSAREYWGRRTEAFF.

There are many counts of this clone. DNA for the CDR3: TGCGCCAGCAGCGTCCATACAGGGACCGGTAATGAAAAACTGTTTTTT. Residues: CASSVHTGTGNEKLFF. This chain joins TRBV5-1 and TRBJ1-4, with TRBD1 as a possible D gene (6 bases). This CDR3 has 16 amino acids. The V gene lost 4 bases and the J gene lost 4 bases, with 17 bases spanning the gap. CDR1 is SGHRS, CDR2 YFSETQ, per germline. Variable domain in full (rest from reference TRBV5-1 and TRBJ1-4): KAGVTQTPRYLIKTRGQQVTLSCSPISGHRSVSWYQQTPGQGLQFLFEYFSETQRNKGNFPGRFSGRQFSNSRSEMNVSTLELGDSALYLCASSVHTGTGNEKLFFGSGTQLSVL.

This clone was counted many times. The chain joins TRBV7-6 to TRBJ2-3, with 8 bases identical to TRBD2. J was trimmed by 6 bases and V by 5 bases; bases with no gene match: 19. Per germline, CDR1 SGHVS and CDR2 FNYEAQ. CDR3 length equals 18 residues. The CDR3 reads CASSLSPGISGVGDTQYF. CDR3 DNA: TGTGCCAGCAGCCTATCACCGGGGATTAGCGGGGTAGGGGATACGCAGTATTTT.

V usage is TRBV30 and J usage is TRBJ2-7; D gene uncertain. V was trimmed by 2 bases and J by 3 bases, leaving 8 bases between them. The germline CDR1 and CDR2 sequences are GTSNPN and SVGIG (reference sequence). The CDR3 is 12 residues long. This CDR3 is CAWSPEVYEQYF. CDR3 DNA sequence: TGTGCCTGGAGTCCCGAAGTCTACGAGCAGTACTTC.

This clone was counted at least ten times. The chain uses TRBV20-1 and TRBJ2-2, with 10 bases that match TRBD2. CDR1 and CDR2 from the germline V gene are DFQATT and SNEGSKA (reference sequence). The junction had 13 bases not matched to a gene; V was cut back by 0 bases and J by 6 bases. The CDR3 is 18 amino acids. The CDR3 sequence is CSARDRTSGGANSGELFF. The CDR3 coding sequence is TGCAGTGCTAGAGATCGGACTAGCGGCGGGGCCAATTCCGGGGAGCTGTTTTTT.

As concerns this clone: This may be a read error: a much more frequent sequence differs by one nucleotide. This CDR3 is also generated by other DNA sequences in the sample. The chain recombines TRBV29-1 with TRBJ2-1, with D hard to call. Per the germline V gene, CDR1 is SQVTM and CDR2 is ANQGSEA. This CDR3 has 12 residues. Trimming cost V 2 bases and J 8 bases, with 10 bases left between them. The CDR3 protein is CSVESSIDEQFF. For the CDR3, the DNA is TGCAGCGTTGAATCCTCTATCGATGAGCAGTTCTTC.

A note on this clone: Since a much larger clone is just one base distant, this may be a read error. V is TRBV20-1 and J is TRBJ2-5, with D possibly TRBD2 on 6 matching bases. From germline, CDR1 is DFQATT and CDR2 SNEGSKA (reference sequence). The ends were cut back, 3 bases at V and 5 bases at J, with 16 bases in the middle. This CDR3 region has 14 residues. In nucleotides, the CDR3 is TGCAGTGCTAGTATCGCGGGGTCCGGGGAGACCCAGTACTTC. It specifies CSASIAGSGETQYF.

This clone came up many times. The V and J genes are TRBV28 and TRBJ2-3; 10 positions match TRBD1. The CDR3 is 18 residues long. V trimming: 4 bases; J trimming: 6 bases; junction bases outside the gene matches: 16. Germline V gene lookup returns CDR1 MDHEN and CDR2 SYDVKM. Written as DNA, the CDR3 is TGTGCCAGCAGTTCAGGCCCCTGGGGACAGGGGATGTCGGATACGCAGTATTTT. This encodes CASSSGPWGQGMSDTQYF.

This clone was found many times. The sample has other DNA sequences that encode this CDR3 too. The chain has TRBV11-2 and TRBJ2-7; 8 bases line up with TRBD2. Germline V CDR1 and CDR2: SGHAT, FQNNGV. The junction had 8 bases not matched to a gene; V was cut back by 0 bases and J by 7 bases. The CDR3 loop spans 15 amino acids. CDR3 sequence (DNA): TGTGCCAGCAGCTTAGATGCCAGCGGGAGTGAAGAGCAGTACGTC. Amino acid sequence: CASSLDASGSEEQYV.

This clone was recorded at least ten times. This same CDR3 is encoded by further DNA sequences in the sample. The chain has TRBV5-1 and TRBJ2-3; D might be TRBD1 (6 bases). V was pared by 2 bases and J by 11 bases, with 21 bases between. The CDR3 is made up of 15 amino acids. Germline CDR1 and CDR2: SGHRS and YFSETQ. The CDR3 DNA reads TGCGCCAGCAGCTTTAACCCACATCTAATCAGGGGGCAGTATTTT. This gives the protein CASSFNPHLIRGQYF.

This clone was observed at least ten times. The chain couples TRBV6-5 to TRBJ1-1; TRBD1 might be the D (6 bases). Germline V lookup: CDR1 MNHEY, CDR2 SVGAGI. The CDR3 has 15 residues. V was cut by 2 bases and J by 4 bases, with 14 bases left in between. Written as DNA, the CDR3 is TGTGCCAGCAGTTACCGGAACAGGGTAGGCACTGAAGCTTTCTTT. As protein: CASSYRNRVGTEAFF.

This clone was recorded many times. The rearrangement uses TRBV2 and TRBJ2-5, with D tentatively TRBD1 (5 bases). Per germline, CDR1 SNHLY and CDR2 FYNNEI. The CDR3 sequence is 14 residues long. V was clipped by 6 bases and J by 1 base, with 12 bases between them. In DNA form, the CDR3 reads TGTGCCAGCAGAACAACAGGCCTCCAAGAGACCCAGTACTTC. Its protein product is CASRTTGLQETQYF. Combining the CDR3 with reference TRBV2 and TRBJ2-5 gives the whole variable domain EPEVTQTPSHQVTQMGQEVILRCVPISNHLYFYWYRQILGQKVEFLVSFYNNEISEKSEIFDDQFSVERPDGSNFTLKIRSTKLEDSAMYFCASRTTGLQETQYFGPGTRLLVL.

As for this clone: With a much larger clone just one base away, this may be a read error. V is TRBV30 and J is TRBJ2-7; D is uncertain. The ends were cut back, 2 bases at V and 4 bases at J, with 12 bases in the middle. The CDR3 runs 13 residues. Germline assignment: CDR1 GTSNPN and CDR2 SVGIG (reference sequence). The CDR3 DNA is TGTGCCTGGAGTCCCCAGGCCCCATACGAGCAGTACTTC. As protein: CAWSPQAPYEQYF.

This clone appeared once. This chain links TRBV30 with TRBJ2-2; 12 bases match TRBD2. There are 14 residues in the CDR3. The germline gives CDR1 GTSNPN, CDR2 SVGIG (reference sequence). The V and J ends lost 8 bases and 7 bases, in that order; junction bases with no gene match: 8. The CDR3 DNA follows: TGTGCCCAATATATACTAGCGGGAGGCGGGGAGCTGTTTTTT. Translated, it gives CAQYILAGGGELFF.